The T cell receptor beta chain described here comes from a study of T-cell memory formation after mild COVID-19. Across the whole study: Clusters were largely donor specific.

Broader study findings: Clones from the second wave (peaking day 37) had unconfirmed SARS-CoV-2 specificity. Detection of some responders pre-infection suggested pre-existing cross-reactive memory T cells participated.

For this clonotype: Antigen: not known.

TCR alpha and TCR beta cDNA libraries carrying sample barcodes and UMIs were produced by 5'RACE using constant-segment primers. TCRdb re-analysed the 5' RACE reads in MiXCR, keeping a single row per CDR3 protein. The sample lists around 150,000 distinct CDR3 sequences, roughly 31% occurring once. This sequence originates from an adult woman who had mild COVID-19 (a few samples of this study predate the infection). Cell type and time point are not known. What was sequenced was PBMCs or a T cell subset sorted from them (not recorded which).

The CDR3 loop reads CASSYGIGGRTGELFF. For the CDR3, the DNA is TGTGCCAGCAGTTACGGAATCGGGGGGAGGACCGGGGAGCTGTTTTTT. The chain has TRBV6-5 and TRBJ2-2, with 7 bases aligning to TRBD2. The CDR3 consists of 16 residues. Germline trimming cut 2 bases from V and 5 bases from J; bases unmatched to any gene: 8. CDR1 is MNHEY, CDR2 SVGAGI, per germline.